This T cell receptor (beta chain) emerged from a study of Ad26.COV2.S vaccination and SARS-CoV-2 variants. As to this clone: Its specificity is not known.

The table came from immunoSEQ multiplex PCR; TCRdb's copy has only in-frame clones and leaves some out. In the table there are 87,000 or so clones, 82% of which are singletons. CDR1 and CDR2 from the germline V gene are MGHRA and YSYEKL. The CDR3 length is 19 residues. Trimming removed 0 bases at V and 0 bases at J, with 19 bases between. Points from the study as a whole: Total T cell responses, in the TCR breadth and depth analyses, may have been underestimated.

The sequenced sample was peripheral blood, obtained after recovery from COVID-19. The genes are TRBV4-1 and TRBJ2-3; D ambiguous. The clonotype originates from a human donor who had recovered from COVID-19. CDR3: CASSQDSRTASTSTDTQYF. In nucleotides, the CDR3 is TGCGCCAGCAGCCAAGATAGTAGGACCGCTAGTACTAGCACAGATACGCAGTATTTT.